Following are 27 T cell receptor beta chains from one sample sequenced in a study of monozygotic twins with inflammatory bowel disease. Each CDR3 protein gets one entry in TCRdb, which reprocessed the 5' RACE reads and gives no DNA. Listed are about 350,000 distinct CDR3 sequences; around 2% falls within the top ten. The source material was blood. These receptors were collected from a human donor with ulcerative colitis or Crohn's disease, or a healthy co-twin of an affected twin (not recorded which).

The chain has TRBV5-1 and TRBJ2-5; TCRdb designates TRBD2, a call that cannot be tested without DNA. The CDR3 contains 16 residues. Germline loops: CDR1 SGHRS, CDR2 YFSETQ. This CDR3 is CASGLGSSGSQETQYF.

The CDR3 is CAWSPGTDYNEQFF. This chain links TRBV30 with TRBJ2-1; as DNA is missing, the TRBD1 call by TCRdb cannot be tested. Looked up from germline, CDR1 is GTSNPN and CDR2 is SVGIG (reference sequence). The CDR3 runs 14 residues.

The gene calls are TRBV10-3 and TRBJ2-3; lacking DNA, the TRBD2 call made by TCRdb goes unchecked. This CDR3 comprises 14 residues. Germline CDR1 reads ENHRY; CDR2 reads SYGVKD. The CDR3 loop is CAISERRDADTQYF.

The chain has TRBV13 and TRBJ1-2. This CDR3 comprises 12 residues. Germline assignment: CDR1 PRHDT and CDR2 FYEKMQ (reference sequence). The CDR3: CASSLGLVGYTF.

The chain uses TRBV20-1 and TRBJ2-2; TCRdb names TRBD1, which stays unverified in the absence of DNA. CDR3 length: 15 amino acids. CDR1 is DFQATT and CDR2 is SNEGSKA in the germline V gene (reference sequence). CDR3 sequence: CSAKDRGYDTGELFF.

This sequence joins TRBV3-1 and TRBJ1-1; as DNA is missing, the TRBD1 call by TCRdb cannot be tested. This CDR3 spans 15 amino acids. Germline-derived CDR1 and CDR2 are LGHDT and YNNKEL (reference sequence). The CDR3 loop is CASSQDAVVPREAFF.

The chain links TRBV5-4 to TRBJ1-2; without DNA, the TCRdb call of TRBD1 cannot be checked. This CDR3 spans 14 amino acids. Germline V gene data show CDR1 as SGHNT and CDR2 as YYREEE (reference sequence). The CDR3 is CASSLDQGGRGYTF.

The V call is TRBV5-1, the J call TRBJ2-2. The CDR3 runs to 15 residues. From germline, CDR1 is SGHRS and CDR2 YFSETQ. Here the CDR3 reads CASSLDVVNTGELFF.

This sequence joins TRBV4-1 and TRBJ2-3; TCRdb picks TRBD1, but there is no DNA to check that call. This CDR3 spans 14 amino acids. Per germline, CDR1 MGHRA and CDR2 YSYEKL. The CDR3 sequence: CASSQAGSTDTQYF.

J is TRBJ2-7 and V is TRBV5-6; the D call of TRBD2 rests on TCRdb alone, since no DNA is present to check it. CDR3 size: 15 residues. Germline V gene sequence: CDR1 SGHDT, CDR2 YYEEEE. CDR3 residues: CASSSPGLDSYEQYF. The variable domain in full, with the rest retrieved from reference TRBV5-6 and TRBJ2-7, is DAGVTQSPTHLIKTRGQQVTLRCSPKSGHDTVSWYQQALGQGPQFIFQYYEEEERQRGNFPDRFSGHQFPNYSSELNVNALLLGDSALYLCASSSPGLDSYEQYFGPGTRLTVT.

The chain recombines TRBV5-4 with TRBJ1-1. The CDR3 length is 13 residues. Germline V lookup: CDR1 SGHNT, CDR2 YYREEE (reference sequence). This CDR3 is CASSFISNTEAFF. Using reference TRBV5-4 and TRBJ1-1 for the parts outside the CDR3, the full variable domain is ETGVTQSPTHLIKTRGQQVTLRCSSQSGHNTVSWYQQALGQGPQFIFQYYREEENGRGNFPPRFSGLQFPNYSSELNVNALELDDSALYLCASSFISNTEAFFGQGTRLTVV.

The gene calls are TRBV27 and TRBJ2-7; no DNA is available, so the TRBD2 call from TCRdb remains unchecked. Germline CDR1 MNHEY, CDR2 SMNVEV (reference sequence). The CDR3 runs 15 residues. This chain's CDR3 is CASSLLTSGISEQYF.

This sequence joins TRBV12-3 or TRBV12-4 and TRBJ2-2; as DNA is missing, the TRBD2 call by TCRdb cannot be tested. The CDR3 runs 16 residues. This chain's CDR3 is CASSFVAGSNTGELFF.

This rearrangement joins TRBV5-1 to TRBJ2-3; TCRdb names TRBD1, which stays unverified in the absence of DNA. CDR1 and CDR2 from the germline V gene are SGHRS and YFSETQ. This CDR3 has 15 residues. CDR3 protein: CASSLGTRSTDTQYF. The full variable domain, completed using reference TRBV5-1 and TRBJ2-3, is KAGVTQTPRYLIKTRGQQVTLSCSPISGHRSVSWYQQTPGQGLQFLFEYFSETQRNKGNFPGRFSGRQFSNSRSEMNVSTLELGDSALYLCASSLGTRSTDTQYFGPGTRLTVL.

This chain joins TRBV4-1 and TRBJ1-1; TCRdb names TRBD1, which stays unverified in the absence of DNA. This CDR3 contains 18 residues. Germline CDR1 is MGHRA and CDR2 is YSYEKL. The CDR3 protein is CASSRNRTGGVGNTEAFF.

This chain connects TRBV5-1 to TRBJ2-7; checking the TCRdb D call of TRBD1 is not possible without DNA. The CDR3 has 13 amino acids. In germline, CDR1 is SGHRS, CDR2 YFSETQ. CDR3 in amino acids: CASSLGQDYEQYF.

CDR3 in amino acids: CASSQVFGGPSGGDYNEQFF. V usage is TRBV4-3 and J usage is TRBJ2-1; the TCRdb call, TRBD2, lacks DNA for checking. CDR1 and CDR2 from the germline V gene are LGHNA and YSLEER. There are 20 residues in the CDR3.

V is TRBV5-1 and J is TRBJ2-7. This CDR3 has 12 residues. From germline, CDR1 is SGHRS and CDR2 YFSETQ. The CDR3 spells CASSEPDSEQYF.

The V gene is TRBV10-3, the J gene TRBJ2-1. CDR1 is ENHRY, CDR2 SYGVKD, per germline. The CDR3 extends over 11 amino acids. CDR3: CAISESTMTTF.

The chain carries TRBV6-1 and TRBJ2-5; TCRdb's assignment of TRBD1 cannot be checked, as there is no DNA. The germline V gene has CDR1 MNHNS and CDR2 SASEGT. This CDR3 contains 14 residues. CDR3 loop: CASSEGQNGRAQYF.

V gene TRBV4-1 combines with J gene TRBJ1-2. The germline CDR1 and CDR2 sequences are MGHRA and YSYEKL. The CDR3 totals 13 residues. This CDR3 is CASSQEGRYGYTF.

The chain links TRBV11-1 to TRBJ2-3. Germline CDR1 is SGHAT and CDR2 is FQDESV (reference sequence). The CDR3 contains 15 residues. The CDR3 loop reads CASSLSRLAPDTQYF.

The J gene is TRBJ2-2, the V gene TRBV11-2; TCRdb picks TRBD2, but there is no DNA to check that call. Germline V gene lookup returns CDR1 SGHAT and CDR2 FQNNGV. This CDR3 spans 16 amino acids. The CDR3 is CASSSSDSGGTGELFF.

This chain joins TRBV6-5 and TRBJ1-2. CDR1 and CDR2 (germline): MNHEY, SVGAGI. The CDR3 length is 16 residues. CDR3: CASSYSPAAAFYGYTF.

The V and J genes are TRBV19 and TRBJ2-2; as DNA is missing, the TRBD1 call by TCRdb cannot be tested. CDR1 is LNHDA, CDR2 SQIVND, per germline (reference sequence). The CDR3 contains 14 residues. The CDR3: CASREQGPTGELFF.

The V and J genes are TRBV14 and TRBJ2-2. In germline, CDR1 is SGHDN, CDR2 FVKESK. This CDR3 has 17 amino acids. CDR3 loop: CASSQDVGRLITGELFF.

The chain's CDR3 is CASSFASGRREQFF. The chain employs TRBV7-2 and TRBJ2-1; TCRdb's D call of TRBD2 is untestable without DNA. The CDR3 is 14 amino acids. Germline lookup yields CDR1 SGHTA and CDR2 FQGNSA.